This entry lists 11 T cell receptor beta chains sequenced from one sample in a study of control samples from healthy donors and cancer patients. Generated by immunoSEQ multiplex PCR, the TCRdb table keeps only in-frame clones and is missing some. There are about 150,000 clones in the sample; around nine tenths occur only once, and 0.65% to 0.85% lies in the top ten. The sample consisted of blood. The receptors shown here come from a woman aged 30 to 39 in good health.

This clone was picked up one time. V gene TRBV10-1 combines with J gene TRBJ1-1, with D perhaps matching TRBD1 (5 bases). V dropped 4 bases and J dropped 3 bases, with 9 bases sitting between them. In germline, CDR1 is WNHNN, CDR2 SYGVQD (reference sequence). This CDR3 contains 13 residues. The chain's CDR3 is CASSVRVDTEAFF. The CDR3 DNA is TGCGCCAGCAGTGTCAGGGTTGACACTGAAGCTTTCTTT.

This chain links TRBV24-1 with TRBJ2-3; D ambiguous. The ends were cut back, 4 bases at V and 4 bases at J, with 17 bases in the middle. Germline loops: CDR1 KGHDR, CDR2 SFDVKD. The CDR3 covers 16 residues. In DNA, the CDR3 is TGTGCCACCAGTGAGGCTAAGGTATACGCTGCAGATACGCAGTATTTT. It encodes CATSEAKVYAADTQYF.

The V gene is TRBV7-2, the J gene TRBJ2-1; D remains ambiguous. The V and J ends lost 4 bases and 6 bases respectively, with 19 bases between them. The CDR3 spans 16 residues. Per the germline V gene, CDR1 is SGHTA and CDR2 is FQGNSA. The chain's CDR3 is CASSSKTGQRINEQFF. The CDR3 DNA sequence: TGTGCCAGCAGCTCCAAAACGGGTCAGAGGATCAATGAGCAGTTCTTC.

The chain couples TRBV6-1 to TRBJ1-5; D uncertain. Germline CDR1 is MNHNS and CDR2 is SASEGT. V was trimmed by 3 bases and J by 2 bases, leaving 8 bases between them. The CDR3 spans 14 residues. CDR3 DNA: TGTGCCAGCAGTGAGGCATACGGCAATCAGCCCCAGCATTTT. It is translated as CASSEAYGNQPQHF.

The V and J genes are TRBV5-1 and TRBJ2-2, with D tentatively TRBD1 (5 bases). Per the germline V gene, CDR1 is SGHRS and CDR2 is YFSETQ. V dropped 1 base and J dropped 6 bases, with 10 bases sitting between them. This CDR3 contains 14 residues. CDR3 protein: CASSLSRVAGELFF. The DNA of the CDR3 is TGCGCCAGCAGCTTGTCCAGGGTTGCCGGGGAGCTGTTTTTT.

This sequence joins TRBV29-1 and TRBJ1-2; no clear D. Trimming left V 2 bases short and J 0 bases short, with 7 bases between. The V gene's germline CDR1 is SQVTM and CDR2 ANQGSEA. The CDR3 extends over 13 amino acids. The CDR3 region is CSVETDTNYGYTF. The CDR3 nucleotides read TGCAGCGTTGAAACTGATACTAACTATGGCTACACCTTC.

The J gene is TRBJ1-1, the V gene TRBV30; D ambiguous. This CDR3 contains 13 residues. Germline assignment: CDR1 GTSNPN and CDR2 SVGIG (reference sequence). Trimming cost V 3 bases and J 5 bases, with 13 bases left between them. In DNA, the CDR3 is TGTGCCTGGAGCGCTAATATGGGGACTGAAGCTTTCTTT. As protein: CAWSANMGTEAFF. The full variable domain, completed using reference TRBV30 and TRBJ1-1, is SQTIHQWPATLVQPVGSPLSLECTVEGTSNPNLYWYRQAAGRGLQLLFYSVGIGQISSEVPQNLSASRPQDRQFILSSKKLLLSDSGFYLCAWSANMGTEAFFGQGTRLTVV.

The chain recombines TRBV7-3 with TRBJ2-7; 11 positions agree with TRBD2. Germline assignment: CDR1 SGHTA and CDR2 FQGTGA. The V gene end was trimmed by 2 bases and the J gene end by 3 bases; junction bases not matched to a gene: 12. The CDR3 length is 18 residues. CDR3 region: CASSLGGTSGTQIYEQYF. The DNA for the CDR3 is TGTGCCAGCAGCTTAGGCGGGACTAGCGGAACCCAAATCTACGAGCAGTACTTC.

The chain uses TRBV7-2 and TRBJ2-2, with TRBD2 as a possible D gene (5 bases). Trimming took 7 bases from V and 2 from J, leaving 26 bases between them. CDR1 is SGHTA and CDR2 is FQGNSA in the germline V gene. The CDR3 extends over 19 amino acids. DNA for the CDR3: TGTGCCAGCACAAAACCCGCCCGGGTAGCGACGGGTAACACCGGGGAGCTGTTTTTT. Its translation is CASTKPARVATGNTGELFF. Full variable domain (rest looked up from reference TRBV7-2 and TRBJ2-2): GAGVSQSPSNKVTEKGKDVELRCDPISGHTALYWYRQSLGQGLEFLIYFQGNSAPDKSGLPSDRFSAERTGGSVSTLTIQRTQQEDSAVYLCASTKPARVATGNTGELFFGEGSRLTVL.

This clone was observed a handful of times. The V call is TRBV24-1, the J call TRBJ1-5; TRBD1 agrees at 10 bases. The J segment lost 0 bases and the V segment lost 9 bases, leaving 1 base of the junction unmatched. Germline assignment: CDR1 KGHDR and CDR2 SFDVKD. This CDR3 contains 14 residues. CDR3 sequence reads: CATWTGGSNQPQHF. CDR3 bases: TGTGCCACCTGGACAGGGGGTAGCAATCAGCCCCAGCATTTT.

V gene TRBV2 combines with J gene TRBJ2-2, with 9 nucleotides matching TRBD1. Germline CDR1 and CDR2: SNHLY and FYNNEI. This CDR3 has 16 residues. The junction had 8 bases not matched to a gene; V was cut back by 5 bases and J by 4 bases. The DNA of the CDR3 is TGTGCCAGCAGTTATACAGGGGGCCCCCCCACCGGGGAGCTGTTTTTT. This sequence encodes CASSYTGGPPTGELFF. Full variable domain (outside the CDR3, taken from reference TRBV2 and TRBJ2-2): EPEVTQTPSHQVTQMGQEVILRCVPISNHLYFYWYRQILGQKVEFLVSFYNNEISEKSEIFDDQFSVERPDGSNFTLKIRSTKLEDSAMYFCASSYTGGPPTGELFFGEGSRLTVL.